The next 2 T cell receptor beta chains were all read from a single sample in a study of T-cell memory formation after mild COVID-19 (dated by TCRdb to about 2021). The method was 5' RACE. The instrument was an Illumina NovaSeq 6000. TCRdb reanalyzed the raw reads on its own, using fastp at Q25 for trimming and MiXCR for clone calling, and kept in-frame beta chains. Under each unique CDR3 protein, matching rows form one entry showing the most common genes and DNA. The sample table shows about 160,000 distinct CDR3 sequences, and roughly a third are seen once. Of the sample, about 11% is held by the ten largest clones. The sample was PBMCs or a T cell subset sorted from them (not recorded which). These receptors were collected from an adult woman who had mild COVID-19 (a few samples of this study predate the infection). The sample titles of this study are shuffled in the database, so cell type and time point are left out; the donor was told from shared clones.

In DNA, the CDR3 is TGTGCCAGCAGTGCTGCCGGGACAGGGCCGGGTACGCAGTATTTT. This sequence encodes CASSAAGTGPGTQYF. V gene TRBV6-5 combines with J gene TRBJ2-3; 9 nucleotides align to TRBD1. CDR1 is MNHEY and CDR2 is SVGAGI in the germline V gene. The CDR3 sequence is 15 residues long. V lost 5 bases to trimming and J lost 8 bases; unmatched junction nucleotides: 11.

This rearrangement joins TRBV20-1 to TRBJ1-4; D unresolved. Trimming cost V 3 bases and J 0 bases, with 5 bases left between them. This CDR3 comprises 13 residues. The germline CDR1 and CDR2 sequences are DFQATT and SNEGSKA (reference sequence). The CDR3 loop is CSASPSTNEKLFF. The CDR3 region has the DNA TGCAGTGCTAGCCCTTCAACTAATGAAAAACTGTTTTTT.